The following is a TCR beta chain sequence with its context. In the original analysis: How many nucleated cells were present was estimated from reference gene primer amplification. Profiling relied on immunoSEQ multiplex PCR, and the TCRdb table lists in-frame clones only, not all of them. The DNA gave D and trimming, while V, J and clone size come from that table. The table shows 95,000 to 150,000 clones, with 88% occurring only once. This specimen comes from a study of blood T cell repertoires in COVID-19. Study overall: Whether acute or convalescent, the COVID-19 samples came from the United States, Italy and Spain. Sources were T cells, B-cell-depleted T cells, or PBMCs; the material itself was cDNA or gDNA.

This TCR was recovered from a woman aged 45 to 65 with active or convalescent COVID-19. Sequencing input: peripheral blood.

The CDR3: CAWYRVSQETQYF. The DNA for the CDR3 is TGTGCCTGGTACAGGGTGTCCCAAGAGACCCAGTACTTC. V gene TRBV30 combines with J gene TRBJ2-5; a possible D gene is TRBD1 (6 bases). CDR3 length: 13 residues. Germline V gene data show CDR1 as GTSNPN and CDR2 as SVGIG (reference sequence). V gave up 5 bases and J gave up 1 base, with 11 bases separating them.